This TCR beta chain came from a study of blood T cell repertoires in COVID-19. Background on the study: Samples of COVID-19 (acute and convalescent) were obtained from the United States, Italy and Spain. Sample material is recorded as cDNA or gDNA derived from T cells, B-cell-depleted T cells, or PBMCs.

Authors' analysis steps: How many nucleated cells were present was estimated from reference gene primer amplification. Assay used: immunoSEQ multiplex PCR; TCRdb lists only in-frame clones, some missing. V and J calls and clone size are as listed in that table; D and trimming were resolved from the DNA. The data show about 290,000 clones, with about 85% seen just once and around 4.2% held by the top ten. The V end lost 3 bases, the J end lost 2 bases, and 4 bases lay between the germline ends. The CDR3 loop spans 12 amino acids. Germline V CDR1 and CDR2: MDHEN, SYDVKM. This clone is a singleton in its sample.

Input material: peripheral blood. This receptor was identified in a woman between 45 and 65 years old with active or convalescent COVID-19. This rearrangement joins TRBV28 to TRBJ1-2, with D unresolved. For the CDR3, the DNA is TGTGCCAGCAGTTTTGTAAACTATGGCTACACCTTC. The encoded protein is CASSFVNYGYTF.